Presented here are 2 T cell receptor beta chains from one specimen sequenced in a study of cytomegalovirus exposure and HLA in healthy donors. PCR was performed using 60 Vbeta and 13 Jbeta primers. Profiling relied on immunoSEQ multiplex PCR, and the TCRdb table lists in-frame clones only, not all of them. The repertoire includes approximately 140,000 clones, 81% of them detected once, and 5% to 7% sits in the top ten. Sequenced input: PBMCs. The receptors here all came from a woman in her thirties or forties in good health and CMV-seropositive.

DNA of the CDR3: TGTGCCAGCAGCCCGAGCCCGGCAGGGAACGGCAATCAGCCCCAGCATTTT. It yields the protein CASSPSPAGNGNQPQHF. The V gene is TRBV9, the J gene TRBJ1-5; TRBD1 might be the D (5 bases). In germline, CDR1 is SGDLS, CDR2 YYNGEE. The V end lost 4 bases, the J end lost 2 bases, and 19 bases lay between the germline ends. The CDR3 sequence is 17 residues long.

V usage is TRBV13 and J usage is TRBJ2-7, with D unresolved. Per the germline V gene, CDR1 is PRHDT and CDR2 is FYEKMQ (reference sequence). The V gene lost 3 bases and the J gene lost 0 bases, with 6 bases spanning the gap. This CDR3 spans 13 amino acids. The CDR3 sequence: CASSFVNSYEQYF. The CDR3 region has the DNA TGTGCCAGCAGCTTTGTCAACTCCTACGAGCAGTACTTC.